This TCR beta chain was sequenced in a study of regulatory T cells in long-lasting Graves disease. Study observations and caveats: Less diverse TCR repertoires were seen in persistent Graves' patients than in newly diagnosed ones.

Time point indicated: newly diagnosed GD, antithyroid drugs for less than 3 months. Extracted RNA from PBMCs served as the source of the TCR library. Enrollment of patients was through an endocrinology department in Xi'an, China. TCR beta libraries were built with iRepertoire HTBI primers and Arm-PCR of CDR3 regions. Under the authors' procedure: Spanning all samples, the identified segments comprised approximately 60 TRBV and some 15 TRBJ. TCRdb passed the multiplex PCR reads through MiXCR, listing each CDR3 protein once. TCRdb, not the original authors, processed these V and J calls. The data hold approximately 540,000 distinct CDR3 sequences, with around 11% observed a single time. V dropped 5 bases and J dropped 3; count of bases not matched to a gene: 15. The CDR3 consists of 17 residues. This clonotype was observed many times. Its target is unknown. In addition, the sample was reused for a study of T cells in Graves' hyperthyroidism and ophthalmopathy. That publication notes: The study excluded patients with uncontrolled infection, other autoimmune disease, pregnancy or lactation.

The material was peripheral blood mononuclear cells (PBMCs), obtained at new diagnosis, from a patient treated with antithyroid drugs. The sequence was collected from a woman in her 30s with Graves disease. V is TRBV12-3 or TRBV12-4 and J is TRBJ2-7, with 8 positions matching TRBD2. The CDR3 region has the DNA TGTGCCAGCAGTCCAGGGGTAGCGGGACCCACACGCTACGAGCAGTACTTC. Protein product: CASSPGVAGPTRYEQYF.